The TCR beta chain under discussion was sequenced for a study of shared clonotypes between healthy human individuals (dated by TCRdb to 2018 to 2021). Regarding the complete study: The cohort included three men and a couple of women between 18 and 49 years of age. Each donor's leukapheresis produced roughly between roughly 0.85 and 10 billion PBMCs. To estimate repertoire size and how much clonotype sharing occurs between individuals, the study deeply sequenced the blood TCR repertoires of about five healthy adults. To increase sequencing depth and limit assay-specific biases, different laboratories used diverse techniques to prepare libraries and sequence TCR repertoires. Per donor, three plates each were used for CD4 naive and CD4 memory, two for CD8 naive, and one for CD8 memory. Broad study findings and their caveats: Because the study included a small number of donors, the genetic and exposure-history diversity represented was limited. Naive subsets generally had larger estimated clonotype richness than memory subsets. Compared with non-shared clonotypes, clonotypes shared by all four sorted-subset donors had higher generation probabilities. Rarefaction of sorted-subset datasets indicated incomplete sequencing despite the large sequencing depth. Only blood was sampled, and tissue TCR repertoires likely differ from those in blood. Sharing across a few donors was observed for around 5% of naive CD4, less than 4% of naive CD8, over 2% of memory CD4, and about 0.4% of memory CD8 clonotypes. Pairwise subsampling led to the expectation that sequencing depth would affect the degree of clonotype sharing among donors.

The donors were healthy, HIV-negative adults with no recently reported acute infections or vaccinations. All donors were Caucasian adults living in Nashville, Tennessee, USA. CD4+ T cells were enriched by magnetic negative selection, after which naive cells were positively selected on CD45RA and the negative fraction was taken as the memory subset. Blood was obtained by leukapheresis, after which PBMCs were separated by Ficoll-Histopaque density gradient centrifugation and cryopreserved in liquid nitrogen vapor phase. Analytical flow cytometry was used to check the purity and quantity of every magnetically sorted T cell population. Genomic DNA was isolated from each sorted fraction and quantified by UV absorbance on a Nanodrop 2000c. TCR CDR3 regions were amplified from genomic DNA by multiplex PCR using the deep immunoSEQ assay. For each cell subset, the extracted genomic DNA was distributed evenly across all wells of several immunoSEQ 96-well plates, and each plate served as one replicate. Each replicate PCR for sorted subsets received 200 ng genomic DNA, equal to roughly 30,000 T cell genomes. Purified libraries were quantified with a Qubit 3.0 fluorometer, sized on a Bioanalyzer 2100, and re-quantified with the KAPA Library Quantification kit. Every immunoSEQ 96-well plate was sequenced on a dedicated single-read 150-cycle Illumina NextSeq 550 flow cell. The authors' pipeline ran thus. Because only junctional sequences without quality scores were contained in the immunoSEQ output, filtering matching that applied to full-length reads could not be performed. To assign V/J genes and CDR3, sequences were annotated using PyIR, a Python wrapper for IgBLAST v1.9, with IMGT germline references. Any read was removed if the V/J assignment was weak (E-value above 1e-6), the CDR3 was missing, or the read contained stop codons, out-of-frame junctions, or ambiguous translated residues. V3J clonotypes were defined by identical inferred V gene, J gene, and CDR3 amino acid sequence. To compute the percentage overlap between repertoires, the number of shared unique clonotypes was divided by the size of the smaller repertoire. RTK rarefaction, the Chao1 estimator, and Recon v2.1 estimates of unobserved clonotypes were used to assess repertoire richness. Generation probabilities were computed with OLGA for all TCRbeta clonotypes obtained by the gDNA method from several donors. In its TCRdb copy, this immuneACCESS table keeps in-frame sequences only and misses some clones. Where compared with another copy, unresolved V genes explain less than half of these, and the others have no known cause. V, J and clone size are taken as reported in that table, and D and trimming were inferred from the DNA itself. Within this sample are approximately 2.1 million clones, with roughly 93% of them counted one time only. The top ten clonotypes cover 0.3% to 0.4% of the sample.

Relative to germline, V is 3 bases shorter and J is 7 bases shorter, with 19 bases between their ends. Looking up the germline V gene yields CDR1 MDHEN and CDR2 SYDVKM. Counted from cysteine to phenylalanine, this CDR3 has 16 amino acids. The only DNA kept is the CDR3, 48 bases in frame from the first base. A word on this clone: Its antigen is not yet known. No base-level quality is on record; no much larger clone is a single base apart.

This TCR was sampled from a man between 18 and 35 years old in good health. Some clones in this sample may be carry-over from other donors' samples. Input material: naive CD4+ T cells from PBMCs. The intended sense of this specimen's cell subset or site label: CD45RA+ positively selected. The chain is assembled from TRBV28 and TRBJ2-1; no confident D gene assignment can be made. Read as DNA, the sequence is TGTGCCAGCAGTTTGACGCAGACCCTCCAAGGGAATGAGCAGTTCTTC. Its product reads: CASSLTQTLQGNEQFF. The entire variable domain, with the stretches around the CDR3 drawn from the reference TRBV28 and TRBJ2-1 proteins, is DVKVTQSSRYLVKRTGEKVFLECVQDMDHENMFWYRQDPGLGLRLIYFSYDVKMKEKGDIPEGYSVSREKKERFSLILESASTNQTSMYLCASSLTQTLQGNEQFFGPGTRLTVL.